The sequence of this T cell receptor beta chain was determined in a study of blood T cells in healthy people across ages. In germline, CDR1 is DFQATT, CDR2 SNEGSKA (reference sequence). The CDR3 has 13 residues. Sample-barcoded 5' priming and a J-beta primer mix drove a second PCR of roughly 7 to 11 cycles. A tag from a template-switch adaptor with 12 random nucleotides marked each cDNA molecule. Every sample gave at least 2.5 million paired-end reads containing CDR3. TCRdb processed the 5' RACE reads anew with MiXCR; each CDR3 protein has one entry. Here the sample spans 1.5 million or so distinct CDR3 sequences, approximately 40% being singletons. Regarding the study as a whole: Getting older went along with TCR beta diversity per million T cells dropping roughly linearly. A greater number of naive CD4+ cells and higher diversity distinguished long-lived donors from aged donors.

Of note for this clonotype: Its antigen is unidentified.

The chain employs TRBV20-1 and TRBJ2-5; 7 bases are shared with TRBD1. The J call could be wrong; TRBJ2-7 is a better fit for the DNA end. The TCR was taken from a woman younger than 30 in good health. Material: blood. CDR3 sequence (DNA): TGCAGCGGAATCAACAGGGGTTTAAACGAGCAGTACTTC. This sequence encodes CSGINRGLNEQYF.